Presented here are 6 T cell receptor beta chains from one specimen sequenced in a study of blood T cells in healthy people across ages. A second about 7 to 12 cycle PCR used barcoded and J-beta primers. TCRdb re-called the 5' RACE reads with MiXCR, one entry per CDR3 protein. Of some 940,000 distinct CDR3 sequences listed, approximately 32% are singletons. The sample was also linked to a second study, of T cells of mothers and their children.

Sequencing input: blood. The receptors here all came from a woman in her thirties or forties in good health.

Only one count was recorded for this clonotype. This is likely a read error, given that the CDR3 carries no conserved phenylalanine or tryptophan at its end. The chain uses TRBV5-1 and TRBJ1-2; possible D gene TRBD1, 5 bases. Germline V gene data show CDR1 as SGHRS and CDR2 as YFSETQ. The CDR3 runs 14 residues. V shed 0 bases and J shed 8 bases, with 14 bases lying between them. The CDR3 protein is CASSLGGREEGYTL. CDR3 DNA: TGCGCCAGCAGCTTGGGTGGCAGGGAGGAAGGCTACACCCTC.

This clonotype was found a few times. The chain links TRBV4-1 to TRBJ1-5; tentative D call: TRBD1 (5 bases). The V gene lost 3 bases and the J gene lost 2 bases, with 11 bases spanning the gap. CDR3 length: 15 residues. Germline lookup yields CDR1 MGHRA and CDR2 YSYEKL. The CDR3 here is CASSHLGEGNQPQHF. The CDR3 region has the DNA TGCGCCAGCAGCCACCTGGGGGAGGGCAATCAGCCCCAGCATTTT.

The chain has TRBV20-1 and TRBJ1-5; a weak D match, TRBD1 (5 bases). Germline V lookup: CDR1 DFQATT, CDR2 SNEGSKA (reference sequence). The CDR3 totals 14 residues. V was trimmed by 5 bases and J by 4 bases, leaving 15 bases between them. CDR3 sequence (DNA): TGCAGTGCTGTGGCAGGACAAAGAAATCAGCCCCAGCATTTT. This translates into CSAVAGQRNQPQHF.

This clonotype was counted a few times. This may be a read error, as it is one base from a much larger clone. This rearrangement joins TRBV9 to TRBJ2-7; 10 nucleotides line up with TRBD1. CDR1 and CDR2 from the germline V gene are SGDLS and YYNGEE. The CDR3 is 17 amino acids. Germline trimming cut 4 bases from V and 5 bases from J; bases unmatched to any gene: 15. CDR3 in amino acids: CASSPHVGTGAYDEQYF. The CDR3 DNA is TGTGCCAGCAGCCCCCATGTCGGGACAGGGGCCTACGACGAGCAGTACTTC.

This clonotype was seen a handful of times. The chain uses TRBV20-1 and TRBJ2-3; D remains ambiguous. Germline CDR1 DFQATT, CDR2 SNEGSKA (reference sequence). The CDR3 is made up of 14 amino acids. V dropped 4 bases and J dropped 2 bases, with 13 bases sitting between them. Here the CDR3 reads CSAKGRIITDTQYF. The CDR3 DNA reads TGCAGTGCTAAAGGACGAATAATCACAGATACGCAGTATTTT.

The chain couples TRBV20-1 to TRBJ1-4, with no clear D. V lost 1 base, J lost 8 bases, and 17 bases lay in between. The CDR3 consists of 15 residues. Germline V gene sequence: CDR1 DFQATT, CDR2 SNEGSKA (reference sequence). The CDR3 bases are TGCAGTGCTAGAGGAGCGGGAAATGCGGGGGAAAAACTGTTTTTT. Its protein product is CSARGAGNAGEKLFF.